The rows below give T cell receptor beta chains drawn from one sample of a study of cytomegalovirus exposure and HLA in healthy donors. Repertoires were generated with immunoSEQ multiplex PCR, while TCRdb's copy carries only in-frame clones and drops some. The sample has 180,000 or so clones, around 80% seen once. Input material: PBMCs. All receptors derive from a woman aged 25 to 45 in good health and CMV-seronegative. The CDR3 runs from the conserved cysteine through the conserved F or W. The D gene is left open where the match is weak. Part of the rows lack a size; the others show once, few, many or a class for expanded clones.

>TRBD1|-|TRBV7-2|TRBJ1-1
TGTGCCAGCAGCGCCCCCCAGGGGGTTGCTGAAGCTTTCTTT
CASSAPQGVAEAFF
>-|-|TRBV7-7|TRBJ1-6
TGTGCCAGCAGCTTAGGGGAGGGCGGCTCACCCCTCCACTTT
CASSLGEGGSPLHF
>-|-|TRBV5-1|TRBJ1-5
TGCGCCAGCAGCTCAGGGCAGACAAGCAATCAGCCCCAGCATTTT
CASSSGQTSNQPQHF
>-|-|TRBV6-6|TRBJ1-4
TGTGCCAGCAGTTACACGGGTATGAATGGAAAACTGTTTTTT
CASSYTGMNGKLFF
>-|-|TRBV19|TRBJ1-1
TGTGCCAGTAGTATAGATTACGATTCGTCCCGGGACACTGAAGCTTTCTTT
CASSIDYDSSRDTEAFF
>-|-|TRBV6-5|TRBJ1-1
TGTGCCAGCAGTTACGGCGGCAGGGGTACGGACACTGAAGCTTTCTTT
CASSYGGRGTDTEAFF
>-|-|TRBV5-1|TRBJ2-3
TGCGCCAGCAGCGGTGGTTACTCTAGCACAGATACGCAGTATTTT
CASSGGYSSTDTQYF
>-|-|TRBV2|TRBJ2-2
TGTGCCAGCAGCGATATCACTCGGTCTGGGGAGCTGTTTTTT
CASSDITRSGELFF
>-|once|TRBV9|TRBJ2-7
TGTGCCAGCAGCGTAGCGGGGACAAGCGGGATCGAGCAGTACTTC
CASSVAGTSGIEQYF
>-|-|TRBV29-1|TRBJ2-7
TGCAGCGTTGCTCTACAGGCCGCCTACGAGCAGTACTTC
CSVALQAAYEQYF
>-|-|TRBV9|TRBJ2-2
TGTGCCAGCAGCGTAGCATCGGGGGTACTCACCGGGGAGCTGTTTTTT
CASSVASGVLTGELFF
>-|-|TRBV7-9|TRBJ2-7
TGTGCCAGCAGCGCATGGAGTCCGGGCGAGCAGTACTTC
CASSAWSPGEQYF
>TRBD2|-|TRBV29-1|TRBJ2-3
TGCAGCGCCGGGACTAGACACACAGATACGCAGTATTTT
CSAGTRHTDTQYF
>-|-|TRBV27|TRBJ2-1
TGTGCCAGCAGTTTGGGGGGTGGGAATGAGCAGTTCTTC
CASSLGGGNEQFF
>-|-|TRBV2|TRBJ1-2
TGTGCCAGCAGTGGAGAGACAGGAAATTTTTACACCTTC
CASSGETGNFYTF
>-|few|TRBV28|TRBJ1-5
TGTGCCAGCATTGTCGGGGTAAATAGCAATCAGCCCCAGCATTTT
CASIVGVNSNQPQHF
>-|-|TRBV30|TRBJ1-3
TGTGCCTGGAGTTCAGTCTCTGGAAACACCATATATTTT
CAWSSVSGNTIYF
>-|-|TRBV7-8|TRBJ2-7
TGTGCCAGCAGCTTAGATCCGGGTATCTCCTACGAGCAGTACTTC
CASSLDPGISYEQYF
>-|-|TRBV4-1|TRBJ2-2
TGCGCCAGCAGCCAAGATTGGCCTCCGGGCAGGGCCGCGAACACCGGGGAGCTGTTTTTT
CASSQDWPPGRAANTGELFF
>TRBD1|-|TRBV6-1|TRBJ1-6
TGTGCCAGCAGTGCACAGGGGGAGGGACTTCATAATTCACCCCTCCACTTT
CASSAQGEGLHNSPLHF
>-|-|TRBV7-2|TRBJ1-5
TGTGCCAGCAGCTTAGCGGGCAGTTCGTGGGCCCAGCATTTT
CASSLAGSSWAQHF
>-|few|TRBV7-9|TRBJ1-2
TGTGCCAGCAGCCAGGACAGCCTACCAGGCTACACCTTC
CASSQDSLPGYTF
>-|-|TRBV11-2|TRBJ2-7
TGTGCCAGCAGCACTGGGACAACCTACGAGCAGTACTTC
CASSTGTTYEQYF
>-|few|TRBV5-1|TRBJ2-3
TGCGCCAGCAGCCGGCGGGCCAGAAGCACAGATACGCAGTATTTT
CASSRRARSTDTQYF
>TRBD2|-|TRBV6-5|TRBJ2-1
TGTGCCAGCAGTTACCTACCAGCGGGGGGGAACAATGAGCAGTTCTTC
CASSYLPAGGNNEQFF
>-|-|TRBV23-1|TRBJ1-1
TGCGCCAGCAGTCAGCCGACAGTTATGAACACTGAAGCTTTCTTT
CASSQPTVMNTEAFF
>TRBD2|-|TRBV23-1|TRBJ2-5
TGCGCCAGCAGGGAGCGGGGGGGCCGGGAGACCCAGTACTTC
CASRERGGRETQYF
>-|-|TRBV30|TRBJ2-1
TGTGCCCGGGGGGGACAGGGAGGCTATGAGCAGTTCTTC
CARGGQGGYEQFF
>-|-|TRBV5-1|TRBJ1-2
TGCGCCAGCAGCTTGGCAGGGGTGACTAACTATGGCTACACCTTC
CASSLAGVTNYGYTF
>-|-|TRBV4-2|TRBJ2-5
TGTGCCAGCAGCCAGCCCCGCCGAGGGCACCAAGAGACCCAGTACTTC
CASSQPRRGHQETQYF
>TRBD1|few|TRBV5-6|TRBJ1-6
TGTGCCAGCAGCCCAGGACAGGGAAATTCACCCCTCCACTTT
CASSPGQGNSPLHF
>TRBD2|-|TRBV11-1|TRBJ2-1
TGTGCCAGCAGCTCCGGGACTAGCGGGGAAGCCTACAATGAGCAGTTCTTC
CASSSGTSGEAYNEQFF
>TRBD2|-|TRBV9|TRBJ2-5
TGTGCCAGCAGCGTAGGAATTATTGGTACTAGCGGGGCGACCCAAGAGACCCAGTACTTC
CASSVGIIGTSGATQETQYF
>-|-|TRBV6-1|TRBJ2-5
TGTGCCAGCAGTGAAGGCCAGGGAGGAGAGACCCAGTACTTC
CASSEGQGGETQYF
>-|once|TRBV7-3|TRBJ2-2
TGTGCCAGCAGCCCCCCTTCCGGGGAGCTGTTTTTT
CASSPPSGELFF
>TRBD2|once|TRBV30|TRBJ2-7
TGTGCCTCCATGATCGGGACTAGCGGGGGGGCTTACTACGAGCAGTACTTC
CASMIGTSGGAYYEQYF